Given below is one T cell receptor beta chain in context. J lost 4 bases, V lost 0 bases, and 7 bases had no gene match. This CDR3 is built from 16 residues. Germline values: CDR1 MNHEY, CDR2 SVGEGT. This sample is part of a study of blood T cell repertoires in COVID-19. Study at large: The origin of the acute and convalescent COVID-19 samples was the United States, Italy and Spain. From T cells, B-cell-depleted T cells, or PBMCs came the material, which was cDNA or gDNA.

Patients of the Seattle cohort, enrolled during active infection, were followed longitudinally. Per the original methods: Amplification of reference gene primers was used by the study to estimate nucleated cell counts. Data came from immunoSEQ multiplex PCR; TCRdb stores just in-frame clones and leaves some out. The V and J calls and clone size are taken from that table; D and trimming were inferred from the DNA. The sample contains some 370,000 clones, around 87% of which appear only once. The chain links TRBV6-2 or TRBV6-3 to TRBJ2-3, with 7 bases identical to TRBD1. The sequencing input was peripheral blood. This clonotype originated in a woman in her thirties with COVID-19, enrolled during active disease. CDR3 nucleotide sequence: TGTGCCAGCAGTTACTCCACAGGGGTGGGGGCAGATACGCAGTATTTT. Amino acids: CASSYSTGVGADTQYF.